Below, one T cell receptor (beta chain) is given with its context. This clone was picked up many times. No cognate antigen has been identified for it. The CDR3 is cut off 3 residues early in the read; its end comes from the germline J gene. This sample was included in a study of T cell clonality in common variable immunodeficiency (dated by TCRdb to the mid-2010s). As encoded in the germline V gene, CDR1 is WSHSY while CDR2 is SAAADI. CDR3 length: 14 amino acids, cysteine to phenylalanine. The DNA shown is the part of the CDR3 that was read: 33 bases, in frame from base 1. Germline trimming amounts to 7 bases on V and 2 bases on J, with 7 as the count of junction bases outside the gene matches. Broader findings and caveats from the paper: It was noted by the authors that sequencing of the repertoires of T cell subpopulations would be needed to clarify the cause of the increased clonality in CVID. Reportedly, TCRbeta sequences from CVID had fewer deletions and N-nucleotide insertions, and highly modified clones with 13 or more V deletions were absent from CVID. Patient heterogeneity within the CVID cohort put limits on correlating repertoire features with clinical complications. Even though DNA input was the same, control samples had an average of around 81,000 unique sequences each, compared with approximately 30,000 in CVID samples. Healthy controls shared more TCRbeta clones with each other than CVID subjects shared among themselves (p < 0.0001). Compared with healthy controls, CVID subjects showed increased TCRbeta clonality (t-test p = 0.018), a feature most characteristic of about a third of subjects.

For sequencing input, CVID and control samples contributed equivalent amounts of genomic DNA. For every sample, a 60 bp segment covering the rearranged TCRbeta CDR3 region was amplified and then sequenced. The immunoSEQ assay, a bias-corrected multiplex PCR combined with high-throughput sequencing, was used to amplify TCRbeta. For the original study's pipeline: Every unique nucleotide sequence was considered a clone and was annotated with V, D and J genes, copy number and frequency. Sequences were labeled productive if in frame, and non-productive if out of frame or containing stop codons. As previously described, clonality was calculated on the basis of Shannon's entropy. The predicted amino acid sequences of productive clones were used to derive mean CDR3 Kyte-Doolittle hydropathy. The R hclust function was used to hierarchically cluster scaled V gene usage with Manhattan distance and complete linkage. To assess clone sharing by CDR3 amino acid sequence, 12 repertoires per group were resampled over 100 rounds. The repertoires were screened for 65 to 75 published EBV-specific TCRbeta sequences and roughly 250 published CMV-specific TCRbeta sequences. Analysis left out two CVID samples that produced under 10,000 sequences, so 35 to 50 CVID repertoires remained. TCRdb limited this immuneACCESS table to in-frame rearrangements with V and J called. A share of clones is missing; checked studies link under half to unresolved V genes, and the rest is unexplained. The V and J calls and clone size were taken over from that table, and D and trimming were inferred from the DNA. The table puts about 66,000 clones in this sample, none counted just once. The top ten clones comprise around 1.7% of the sample.

Most CVID patients and most healthy controls were of Caucasian heritage. Heparinized peripheral whole blood samples of roughly 5 to 8.5 ml were obtained from each donor. Genomic DNA from adults with common variable immune deficiency (CVID) and from healthy adult controls was the source for sequencing TCRbeta CDR3 repertoires. The control group comprised approximately 22 healthy adult volunteers, some 12 female and 10 or so male, aged roughly 23 to 66 years with a mean age of approximately 35. Diluted blood was density-centrifuged over Hypaque 1077 or Ficoll-Paque to isolate peripheral blood mononuclear cells. Unsorted mononuclear cells served as the source of genomic DNA, which was extracted either by Qiagen column purification or by a centrifugation-based method.

Sequenced sample: peripheral blood mononuclear cells. The V gene is TRBV10-2 and the J gene is TRBJ2-5, with 7 bases in between that match TRBD1. This receptor was identified in a person between 18 and 69 years old in good health. The part of the CDR3 DNA that was read is TGCGCCAGCAACCGCCGGGACAGTCAAGAGACC. Its amino acids are CASNRRDSQET. The full CDR3 reads CASNRRDSQETQYF.